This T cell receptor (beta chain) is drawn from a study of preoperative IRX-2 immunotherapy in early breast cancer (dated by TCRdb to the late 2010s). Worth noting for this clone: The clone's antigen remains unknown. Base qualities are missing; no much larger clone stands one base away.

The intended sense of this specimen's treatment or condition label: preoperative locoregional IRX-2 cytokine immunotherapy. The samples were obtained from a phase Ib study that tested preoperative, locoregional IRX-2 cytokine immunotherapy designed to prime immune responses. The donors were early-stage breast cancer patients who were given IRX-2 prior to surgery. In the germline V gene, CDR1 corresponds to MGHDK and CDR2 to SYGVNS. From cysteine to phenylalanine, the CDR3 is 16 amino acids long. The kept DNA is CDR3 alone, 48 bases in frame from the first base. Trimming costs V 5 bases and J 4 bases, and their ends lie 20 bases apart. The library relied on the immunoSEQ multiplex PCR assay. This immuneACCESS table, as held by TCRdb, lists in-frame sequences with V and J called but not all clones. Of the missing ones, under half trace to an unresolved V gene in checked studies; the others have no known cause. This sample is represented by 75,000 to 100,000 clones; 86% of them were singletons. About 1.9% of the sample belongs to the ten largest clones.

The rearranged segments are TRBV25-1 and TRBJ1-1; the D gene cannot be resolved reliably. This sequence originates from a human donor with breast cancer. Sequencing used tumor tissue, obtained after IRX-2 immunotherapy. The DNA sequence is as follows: TGTGCCAGCAGTCCGTTTGTAATCGGCCCGATCACTGAAGCTTTCTTT. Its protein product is CASSPFVIGPITEAFF. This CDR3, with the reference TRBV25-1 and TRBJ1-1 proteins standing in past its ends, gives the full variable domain EADIYQTPRYLVIGTGKKITLECSQTMGHDKMYWYQQDPGMELHLIHYSYGVNSTEKGDLSSESTVSRIRTEHFPLTLESARPSHTSQYLCASSPFVIGPITEAFFGQGTRLTVV.